Below, 23 T cell receptor beta chains from the same sample are listed, as sequenced in a study of technical replicates of blood from a handful of donors. The assay was immunoSEQ multiplex PCR, and TCRdb's table has in-frame clones only and misses some. The table shows about 7,200 clones, with 90% to 96% occurring only once. The sample was PBMCs. The receptors originated from a human donor in good health.

This clone was observed once. This chain uses TRBV11-3 with TRBJ2-1; TRBD2 agrees at 7 bases. The CDR3 length is 14 residues. Per the germline V gene, CDR1 is SGHNT and CDR2 is YENEEA. Trimming at V came to 3 bases and at J to 4 bases, leaving 3 bases not matched to a gene. The CDR3 loop reads CASSFSGDYNEQFF. The CDR3 DNA reads TGTGCCAGCAGCTTCAGCGGGGATTACAATGAGCAGTTCTTC.

The CDR3 bases are TGCGCCAGCAGCCAAGATGAGGCCCCCTTGTATGAAAAACTGTTTTTT. Its protein product is CASSQDEAPLYEKLFF. This chain connects TRBV4-1 to TRBJ1-4; the D is unclear. Germline V gene data show CDR1 as MGHRA and CDR2 as YSYEKL. V lost 0 bases, J lost 6 bases, and 14 bases lay in between. This CDR3 is built from 16 residues.

The rearrangement joins TRBV10-3 to TRBJ2-2; 9 bases are shared with TRBD1. Trimming at V came to 6 bases and at J to 1 base, leaving 12 bases not matched to a gene. Germline V gene data show CDR1 as ENHRY and CDR2 as SYGVKD. The CDR3 extends over 18 amino acids. This chain's CDR3 is CAIRPGQGKTKNTGELFF. CDR3 bases: TGTGCCATCAGACCGGGACAGGGTAAAACTAAGAACACCGGGGAGCTGTTTTTT.

The chain employs TRBV14 and TRBJ2-2, with D possibly being TRBD2 (5 bases). The CDR3 covers 18 residues. The germline CDR1 and CDR2 sequences are SGHDN and FVKESK. Trimming took 4 bases from V and 1 from J, leaving 19 bases between them. The CDR3 loop reads CASSPSLRGSKNTGELFF. As DNA, the CDR3 is TGTGCCAGCAGCCCCTCCCTTCGAGGGTCGAAGAACACCGGGGAGCTGTTTTTT.

The chain uses TRBV6-6 and TRBJ1-1; D unclear. Germline lookup yields CDR1 MNHNY and CDR2 SVGAGI (reference sequence). Trimming cost V 3 bases and J 3 bases, with 8 bases left between them. The CDR3 runs to 13 residues. CDR3 region: CASSYNRDTEAFF. CDR3 DNA: TGTGCCAGCAGTTATAACAGAGACACTGAAGCTTTCTTT.

J is TRBJ1-2 and V is TRBV6-1; 7 bases are a match to TRBD1. The CDR3 runs to 14 residues. V shed 5 bases and J 7 bases; nucleotides not matched to a gene: 10. Germline values: CDR1 MNHNS, CDR2 SASEGT. The CDR3 reads CASSTTTGEGGYTF. Here the CDR3 DNA reads TGTGCCAGCAGTACCACCACAGGGGAAGGTGGCTACACCTTC.

The V and J genes are TRBV30 and TRBJ1-2; TRBD1 agrees at 7 bases. The CDR3 loop spans 14 amino acids. Germline loops: CDR1 GTSNPN, CDR2 SVGIG (reference sequence). The ends lost 3 bases at V and 4 bases at J; junction bases unmatched: 8. CDR3 sequence: CAWRHLQGTYGYTF. The CDR3 nucleotides are TGTGCCTGGAGACACCTACAGGGGACCTATGGCTACACCTTC.

The chain links TRBV6-1 to TRBJ2-2, with D perhaps matching TRBD1 (6 bases). The CDR3 is 14 amino acids. Germline CDR1 MNHNS, CDR2 SASEGT. V lost 11 bases and J lost 4, with 17 bases in between. CDR3 residues: CAAQNQGTTGELFF. The CDR3, as DNA: TGTGCCGCCCAGAATCAGGGGACCACCGGGGAGCTGTTTTTT.

This clone was recorded only once. The chain uses TRBV7-2 and TRBJ2-7; 8 bases are a match to TRBD1. CDR3 length: 19 residues. Trimming removed 1 base from V and 4 bases from J; junction bases left unmatched: 18. Looked up from germline, CDR1 is SGHTA and CDR2 is FQGNSA. CDR3 protein: CASSLGERGQGARRYEQYF. DNA of the CDR3: TGTGCCAGCAGCTTAGGTGAAAGGGGTCAGGGGGCGCGGAGGTACGAGCAGTACTTC.

The chain couples TRBV11-2 to TRBJ2-7, with 7 positions matching TRBD2. CDR3 length: 15 residues. The V gene's germline CDR1 is SGHAT and CDR2 FQNNGV. Trimming at V came to 3 bases and at J to 3 bases, leaving 8 bases not matched to a gene. In DNA, the CDR3 is TGTGCCAGCAGCTTTCTAGCGGACGCCAACTACGAGCAGTACTTC. Protein product: CASSFLADANYEQYF.

This clone was found once. This chain links TRBV7-2 with TRBJ2-5; unclear D gene. V was trimmed by 0 bases and J by 5 bases, leaving 7 bases between them. CDR1 SGHTA and CDR2 FQGNSA come from the germline V gene. CDR3 length equals 13 residues. The CDR3 bases are TGTGCCAGCAGCTTAGCGAATCAGGAGACCCAGTACTTC. This codes for CASSLANQETQYF.

The chain joins TRBV6-1 to TRBJ1-1; the D is unclear. The CDR3 consists of 13 residues. V lost 6 bases and J 1 base, leaving 9 bases between the germline ends. Looked up from germline, CDR1 is MNHNS and CDR2 is SASEGT. CDR3 loop: CASRKDWNTEAFF. CDR3 sequence (DNA): TGTGCCAGCAGGAAAGACTGGAACACTGAAGCTTTCTTT.

CDR3 DNA sequence: TGTGCCAGCAGCCCCTCTAGCGGTTCCTACAATGAGCAGTTCTTC. Its protein is CASSPSSGSYNEQFF. The chain combines TRBV11-2 with TRBJ2-1; 7 bases are shared with TRBD2. V shed 5 bases and J 1 base; nucleotides not matched to a gene: 5. CDR3 length: 15 amino acids. Germline V gives CDR1 SGHAT, CDR2 FQNNGV.

This chain connects TRBV5-1 to TRBJ2-7; a possible D gene is TRBD2 (6 bases). There are 15 residues in the CDR3. Germline CDR1 is SGHRS and CDR2 is YFSETQ. Trimming stripped 2 bases from V and 2 bases from J, with 14 bases between. CDR3 loop: CASSLLSEGPYEQYF. The CDR3 DNA reads as TGCGCCAGCAGCTTACTATCGGAGGGCCCCTACGAGCAGTACTTC. Looking up the rest from reference TRBV5-1 and TRBJ2-7 gives the full variable domain: KAGVTQTPRYLIKTRGQQVTLSCSPISGHRSVSWYQQTPGQGLQFLFEYFSETQRNKGNFPGRFSGRQFSNSRSEMNVSTLELGDSALYLCASSLLSEGPYEQYFGPGTRLTVT.

CDR3 protein: CASRLAGSTDTQYF. The CDR3 nucleotides read TGCGCCAGTCGACTAGCGGGAAGCACAGATACGCAGTATTTT. The J gene is TRBJ2-3, the V gene TRBV5-1, with TRBD2 matching over 11 bases. Germline V CDR1 and CDR2: SGHRS, YFSETQ. The length of the CDR3 is 14 residues. Losses at the gene ends were 8 bases for V and 0 bases for J; bases not matched to a gene: 2.

This chain connects TRBV6-1 to TRBJ2-2; 7 bases line up with TRBD2. The junction had 10 bases not matched to a gene; V was cut back by 0 bases and J by 3 bases. The CDR3 extends over 18 amino acids. Germline lookup yields CDR1 MNHNS and CDR2 SASEGT. The CDR3 loop is CASSEAAGLAEDTGELFF. The CDR3 DNA sequence: TGTGCCAGCAGTGAAGCCGCAGGGCTAGCGGAGGACACCGGGGAGCTGTTTTTT.

The CDR3 nucleotides are TGTGCCAGCAGCGTTTTAGCGGGAGGGACAGATACGCAGTATTTT. Translation gives CASSVLAGGTDTQYF. V and J are TRBV9 and TRBJ2-3; TRBD2 matches 11 bases. Germline lookup yields CDR1 SGDLS and CDR2 YYNGEE. This CDR3 comprises 15 residues. Losses at the gene ends were 2 bases for V and 3 bases for J; bases not matched to a gene: 2.

This chain uses TRBV6-7 with TRBJ1-2; D may be TRBD1 (5 bases). TRBV6-7 qualifies as an ORF whose function is uncertain. The CDR3 contains 14 residues. V lost 4 bases and J lost 4, with 13 bases in between. The CDR3 here is CASSLAGVVYGYTF. The DNA of the CDR3 is TGTGCCAGCAGTTTAGCGGGGGTTGTCTATGGCTACACCTTC.

This chain joins TRBV19 and TRBJ1-2; 7 bases match TRBD1. The CDR3 extends over 15 amino acids. The V gene's germline CDR1 is LNHDA and CDR2 SQIVND (reference sequence). The V and J ends lost 5 bases and 3 bases, in that order; junction bases with no gene match: 9. The DNA for the CDR3 is TGTGCCAGTAGTGAAGGCGGGACAGACTACTATGGCTACACCTTC. It is translated as CASSEGGTDYYGYTF. The entire variable domain, with the rest obtained from reference TRBV19 and TRBJ1-2, is as follows: DGGITQSPKYLFRKEGQNVTLSCEQNLNHDAMYWYRQDPGQGLRLIYYSQIVNDFQKGDIAEGYSVSREKKESFPLTVTSAQKNPTAFYLCASSEGGTDYYGYTFGSGTRLTVV.

The CDR3: CATQGADTGELFF. Here the CDR3 DNA reads TGCGCCACTCAGGGGGCCGACACCGGGGAGCTGTTTTTT. The gene calls are TRBV10-1 and TRBJ2-2, with 8 nucleotides matching TRBD1. There are 13 residues in the CDR3. Trimming took 10 bases from V and 3 from J; bases not matched to a gene: 4. CDR1 is WNHNN and CDR2 is SYGVQD in the germline V gene (reference sequence).

The chain employs TRBV9 and TRBJ2-7, with D possibly matching TRBD2 (6 bases). CDR1 and CDR2 (germline): SGDLS, YYNGEE. The CDR3 sequence is 16 residues long. V was clipped by 4 bases and J by 1 base, with 18 bases between them. The CDR3 here is CASSLRGGWGSYEQYF. Written as DNA, the CDR3 is TGTGCCAGCAGCCTAAGAGGAGGGTGGGGATCCTACGAGCAGTACTTC.

The chain joins TRBV7-8 to TRBJ2-7, with 14 bases matching TRBD2. V gave up 5 bases and J gave up 2 bases; unmatched junction bases: 8. The CDR3 runs 17 residues. Germline CDR1 SGHVS, CDR2 FQNEAQ. This chain's CDR3 is CASSPTTSGRAPYEQYF. The CDR3, as DNA: TGTGCCAGCAGCCCCACGACTAGCGGGAGGGCCCCCTACGAGCAGTACTTC.

This rearrangement joins TRBV6-6 to TRBJ2-3; possible D gene TRBD2, 6 bases. The V and J ends lost 7 bases and 3 bases respectively, with 14 bases between them. The CDR3 runs to 14 residues. CDR1 is MNHNY and CDR2 is SVGAGI in the germline V gene (reference sequence). CDR3 sequence reads: CASNRRGLTDTQYF. CDR3 DNA: TGTGCCAGCAACCGGAGGGGTCTTACAGATACGCAGTATTTT.